The clone carrying this T cell receptor beta chain has a handful of counts. TCRdb passed the RT-PCR reads through MiXCR, listing each CDR3 protein once. The sample includes about 480,000 distinct CDR3 sequences, approximately 24% of them seen just once. This CDR3 region has 11 residues. Germline loops: CDR1 SNHLY, CDR2 FYNNEI. The data derive from a study of response to subunit inactivated influenza vaccine. The J gene is TRBJ2-2, the V gene TRBV2; D gene unclear. The receptor comes from a man between 45 and 60 years old who received an inactivated influenza vaccine. The sequenced sample was CD4+ T cells sorted from PBMCs, obtained around 5 days after vaccination. Here the CDR3 reads CASANTGELFF. DNA of the CDR3: TGTGCGAGCGCGAACACCGGGGAGCTGTTTTTT.